Listed here are 2 T cell receptor beta chains from one sample, sequenced in a study of control samples from healthy donors and cancer patients. Here immunoSEQ multiplex PCR was the method, and the copy in TCRdb shows in-frame clones only, minus some. This table has about 120,000 clones, more than 70% appearing once. The sample was blood. These TCRs come from a man aged 40-55 years in good health.

The chain is built from TRBV11-2 and TRBJ2-6; the D is unclear. Trimming cost V 1 base and J 1 base, with 5 bases left between them. Germline V gene data show CDR1 as SGHAT and CDR2 as FQNNGV. The CDR3 contains 15 residues. The CDR3 nucleotides read TGTGCCAGCAGCTTAGTACTTTCTGGGGCCAACGTCCTGACTTTC. It encodes CASSLVLSGANVLTF.

The rearrangement joins TRBV24-1 to TRBJ1-4; D unclear. Germline CDR1 is KGHDR and CDR2 is SFDVKD. The V gene lost 9 bases and the J gene lost 0 bases, with 10 bases spanning the gap. The CDR3 extends over 14 amino acids. The CDR3 coding sequence is TGTGCCACCCTTAGGTGTTCAACTAATGAAAAACTGTTTTTT. It encodes CATLRCSTNEKLFF.